This T cell receptor (beta chain) came from a study of blood T cell repertoires in COVID-19. Looking at the study overall: Donors in the United States, Italy and Spain gave samples during acute or convalescent COVID-19. T cells, B-cell-depleted T cells, or PBMCs supplied cDNA or gDNA.

Per the germline V gene, CDR1 is MNHEY and CDR2 is SVGAGI. There are 14 residues in the CDR3. The trim removed 6 bases at V and 7 bases at J, leaving 6 bases unmatched. Authors' processing steps: Reference gene primer amplification yielded estimated nucleated cell counts. Profiling relied on immunoSEQ multiplex PCR, and the TCRdb table lists in-frame clones only, not all of them. The DNA gave D and trimming, while V, J and clone size come from that table. The sample lists around 100,000 clones; 86% were seen once. The receptor was isolated from a man aged 35 to 55 with acute or convalescent COVID-19. The sequencing input was peripheral blood. V usage is TRBV6-5 and J usage is TRBJ1-6, with 7 bases fitting TRBD1. The CDR3 bases are TGTGCCAGCAGCCGACAGGGCGGGAATTCACCCCTCCACTTT. Protein product: CASSRQGGNSPLHF.